The 30 T cell receptor beta chains presented below share a single source sample, sequenced in a study of regulatory dendritic cells for organ transplantation. Allogeneic regulatory or mature dendritic cells were co-cultured for about 5 days with CFSE-labeled sorted T cells at 1:10. Using immunoSEQ multiplex PCR, the repertoire was profiled, and TCRdb retains in-frame clones only, with some absent. The data show about 21,000 clones, with 85% to 90% seen just once and approximately 0.25% held by the top ten. These TCRs are of unknown antigen specificity. Sequencing was carried out using naive CD4+ T cells from blood cultured with dendritic cells. Subset of the sample: CD45RA+ naive T cells. The receptors come from a human donor in good health.

This clone occurred a few times. This chain connects TRBV11-1 to TRBJ2-7, with unresolved D. With 6 bases removed from V and 6 bases from J, the gap between germline ends came to 15 bases. The CDR3 is made up of 13 amino acids. Germline CDR1 is SGHAT and CDR2 is FQDESV (reference sequence). CDR3 sequence (DNA): TGTGCCAGCAGTCCGGGCATCTTGGGCGAGCAGTACTTC. Amino acid sequence: CASSPGILGEQYF.

The chain joins TRBV18 to TRBJ2-6; D possibly corresponds to TRBD2 (5 bases). CDR3 length: 18 residues. Germline assignment: CDR1 KGHSH and CDR2 LQKENI. Trimming cost V 2 bases and J 0 bases, with 14 bases left between them. The CDR3 coding sequence is TGTGCCAGCTCACCAAGTTTGGCGGGTAGCTCTGGGGCCAACGTCCTGACTTTC. It specifies CASSPSLAGSSGANVLTF. Variable domain in full (rest from reference TRBV18 and TRBJ2-6): NAGVMQNPRHLVRRRGQEARLRCSPMKGHSHVYWYRQLPEEGLKFMVYLQKENIIDESGMPKERFSAEFPKEGPSILRIQQVVRGDSAAYFCASSPSLAGSSGANVLTFGAGSRLTVL.

The genes are TRBV6-6 and TRBJ1-1, with D unclear. CDR3 length equals 14 residues. The V gene lost 7 bases and the J gene lost 1 base, with 13 bases spanning the gap. Germline loops: CDR1 MNHNY, CDR2 SVGAGI (reference sequence). CDR3 amino acids: CASINLGRNTEAFF. CDR3 nucleotides: TGTGCCAGCATTAACCTCGGAAGGAACACTGAAGCTTTCTTT.

V and J are TRBV5-4 and TRBJ1-2, with TRBD1 identical over 7 bases. The CDR3 contains 15 residues. The V gene's germline CDR1 is SGHNT and CDR2 YYREEE (reference sequence). The V segment lost 0 bases and the J segment 2 bases; nucleotides outside the gene matches: 4. The CDR3 spells CASSLGDRLNYGYTF. As DNA, the CDR3 is TGTGCCAGCAGCTTGGGGGACAGACTCAACTATGGCTACACCTTC.

The chain has TRBV19 and TRBJ1-1; D not resolved. The V gene's germline CDR1 is LNHDA and CDR2 SQIVND (reference sequence). This CDR3 contains 11 residues. Trimming removed 3 bases from V and 3 bases from J, with 2 bases in between. CDR3 sequence (DNA): TGTGCCAGTAGTATGGACACTGAAGCTTTCTTT. It yields the protein CASSMDTEAFF. Full variable domain (missing parts from reference TRBV19 and TRBJ1-1): DGGITQSPKYLFRKEGQNVTLSCEQNLNHDAMYWYRQDPGQGLRLIYYSQIVNDFQKGDIAEGYSVSREKKESFPLTVTSAQKNPTAFYLCASSMDTEAFFGQGTRLTVV.

DNA of the CDR3: TGTGCCAGCAGCCAAGCGGGGTATGGCTACACCTTC. Translated, it gives CASSQAGYGYTF. The V call is TRBV4-2, the J call TRBJ1-2; D unresolved. The CDR3 loop spans 12 amino acids. V shed 1 base and J shed 5 bases, with 5 bases lying between them. Germline values: CDR1 LGHNA, CDR2 YNFKEQ.

This clone has more than one count but fewer than ten. The chain links TRBV10-2 to TRBJ1-5; TRBD1 matches 8 bases. Looked up from germline, CDR1 is WSHSY and CDR2 is SAAADI. This CDR3 is 13 amino acids long. The trim removed 5 bases at V and 7 bases at J, leaving 4 bases unmatched. CDR3 in DNA: TGCGCCAGCAGTCAGGGGGCAGGCCAGCCCCAGCATTTT. Translated: CASSQGAGQPQHF.

The V call is TRBV7-6, the J call TRBJ2-7; TRBD2 aligns across 10 bases. The germline CDR1 and CDR2 sequences are SGHVS and FNYEAQ. The CDR3 consists of 15 residues. V was pared by 5 bases and J by 2 bases, with 6 bases of the junction left unmatched. This chain's CDR3 is CASSVSGRLTYEQYF. CDR3 coding DNA: TGTGCCAGCAGCGTTAGCGGGAGGCTAACCTACGAGCAGTACTTC.

The chain joins TRBV28 to TRBJ2-7; D is undetermined. This CDR3 has 15 amino acids. Germline CDR1 MDHEN, CDR2 SYDVKM. V lost 2 bases and J 4 bases, leaving 15 bases between the germline ends. The CDR3 DNA follows: TGTGCCAGCAGTTTACGAGTTGCCCTACCTTACGAGCAGTACTTC. The encoded protein is CASSLRVALPYEQYF.

Only one count was recorded for this clone. The gene calls are TRBV19 and TRBJ1-4, with D possibly matching TRBD1 (5 bases). The CDR3 consists of 15 residues. V was trimmed by 7 bases and J by 6 bases, leaving 18 bases between them. The germline V gene encodes CDR1 LNHDA and CDR2 SQIVND (reference sequence). CDR3 coding DNA: TGTGCCAGTACCCCCGGGGCAAGACATCATGAAAAACTGTTTTTT. This codes for CASTPGARHHEKLFF.

The chain recombines TRBV19 with TRBJ2-5, with 7 bases that match TRBD1. In germline, CDR1 is LNHDA, CDR2 SQIVND (reference sequence). Unmatched junction bases numbered 6, after V lost 3 bases and J lost 2 bases. CDR3 length: 15 residues. CDR3 sequence: CASSMSAGGQETQYF. CDR3 in DNA: TGTGCCAGTAGTATGTCGGCAGGGGGACAAGAGACCCAGTACTTC.

This clone turned up a few times. The rearrangement links TRBV19 to TRBJ1-2; TRBD1 matches 8 bases. The CDR3 runs 12 residues. With 6 bases clipped from V and 7 bases from J, the junction kept 4 bases outside the gene matches. Germline V lookup: CDR1 LNHDA, CDR2 SQIVND (reference sequence). CDR3 loop: CASRDRGFGYTF. In nucleotides, the CDR3 is TGTGCCAGTAGAGACAGGGGTTTTGGCTACACCTTC.

The chain is built from TRBV19 and TRBJ2-3; 8 positions agree with TRBD2. This CDR3 contains 14 residues. V dropped 6 bases and J dropped 1; count of bases not matched to a gene: 3. CDR1 is LNHDA and CDR2 is SQIVND in the germline V gene (reference sequence). As DNA, the CDR3 is TGTGCCAGTAGACGGGGGGGCGGCACAGATACGCAGTATTTT. Translating it yields CASRRGGGTDTQYF.

This rearrangement joins TRBV21-1 to TRBJ2-5; the D call in the table, TRBD1, was not verified against the DNA. TRBV21-1 is a pseudogene. This CDR3 contains 16 residues. CDR3 residues: CASTARDRASQETQYF. DNA of the CDR3: TGTGCCAGCACAGCCCGGGACAGGGCGTCGCAAGAGACCCAGTACTTC.

V usage is TRBV28 and J usage is TRBJ2-3, with no clear D. The CDR3 is 12 amino acids. The germline gives CDR1 MDHEN, CDR2 SYDVKM. Trimming pared 8 bases from V and 6 bases from J, leaving 12 bases between. The CDR3 region is CASFVSPDTQYF. Written as DNA, the CDR3 is TGTGCCAGCTTTGTGAGTCCGGATACGCAGTATTTT.

This chain joins TRBV18 and TRBJ2-6, with D hard to call. Germline CDR1 and CDR2: KGHSH and LQKENI. The CDR3 is made up of 14 amino acids. Trimming left V 4 bases short and J 0 bases short, with 4 bases between. The CDR3: CASSQSSGANVLTF. The CDR3 nucleotides are TGTGCCAGCTCACAAAGCTCTGGGGCCAACGTCCTGACTTTC.

The chain links TRBV5-1 to TRBJ1-6; D remains unclear. CDR3 size: 14 residues. Germline V gives CDR1 SGHRS, CDR2 YFSETQ. Deletions cut 0 bases from V and 7 bases from J, with 8 bases between. The CDR3 DNA reads TGCGCCAGCAGCTTGGGTGCCGCCAATTCACCCCTCCACTTT. Its translation is CASSLGAANSPLHF. Based on the CDR3 plus reference TRBV5-1 and TRBJ1-6, the full variable domain is KAGVTQTPRYLIKTRGQQVTLSCSPISGHRSVSWYQQTPGQGLQFLFEYFSETQRNKGNFPGRFSGRQFSNSRSEMNVSTLELGDSALYLCASSLGAANSPLHFGNGTRLTVT.

The rearrangement joins TRBV6-5 to TRBJ1-1; 10 bases fit TRBD1. The germline V gene encodes CDR1 MNHEY and CDR2 SVGAGI. This CDR3 has 15 residues. Germline trimming cut 5 bases from V and 1 base from J; bases unmatched to any gene: 4. The CDR3 bases are TGTGCCAGCAGTCCCGGACAGGGGGAGAACACTGAAGCTTTCTTT. It translates to CASSPGQGENTEAFF.

The chain uses TRBV28 and TRBJ2-5; no reliable D call. V lost 6 bases to trimming and J lost 1 base, with 6 bases between them. CDR1 and CDR2 (germline): MDHEN, SYDVKM. CDR3 length: 12 residues. The CDR3 DNA reads as TGTGCCAGCAGCGGTCCCCAAGAGACCCAGTACTTC. It encodes CASSGPQETQYF.

The gene calls are TRBV18 and TRBJ2-7; TRBD1 matches 9 bases. The V segment lost 2 bases and the J segment 2 bases; nucleotides outside the gene matches: 4. The germline V gene encodes CDR1 KGHSH and CDR2 LQKENI. The CDR3 consists of 15 residues. This chain's CDR3 is CASSPGTGQAYEQYF. CDR3 DNA sequence: TGTGCCAGCTCACCAGGGACAGGGCAAGCCTACGAGCAGTACTTC.

V usage is TRBV4-2 and J usage is TRBJ2-7; D is possibly TRBD1 (5 bases). The CDR3 is made up of 15 amino acids. The V gene's germline CDR1 is LGHNA and CDR2 YNFKEQ. V was cut by 0 bases and J by 2 bases, with 11 bases left in between. In DNA form, the CDR3 reads TGTGCCAGCAGCCAAGAATCATACAGGACCTACGAGCAGTACTTC. It specifies CASSQESYRTYEQYF.

The gene calls are TRBV19 and TRBJ2-7, with 9 bases matching TRBD1. Trimming took 3 bases from V and 4 from J; bases not matched to a gene: 10. The CDR3 totals 16 residues. Per germline, CDR1 LNHDA and CDR2 SQIVND (reference sequence). Written as DNA, the CDR3 is TGTGCCAGTAGTATCCGACCGGGACAGGGACCTTACGAGCAGTACTTC. Amino acid sequence: CASSIRPGQGPYEQYF.

V and J are TRBV9 and TRBJ2-2; D is ambiguous. Germline CDR1 SGDLS, CDR2 YYNGEE. The CDR3 runs 15 residues. Between the trimmed V and J ends, which lost 0 bases and 8 bases, there was a span of 14 bases. The CDR3 DNA reads TGTGCCAGCAGCGTAGGCCGGACCTCCGCAGGGGAGCTGTTTTTT. Encoded protein: CASSVGRTSAGELFF.

V and J are TRBV18 and TRBJ1-1; 8 bases fit TRBD1. The V gene end was trimmed by 3 bases and the J gene end by 11 bases; junction bases not matched to a gene: 11. This CDR3 region has 14 residues. CDR1 and CDR2 (germline): KGHSH, LQKENI. CDR3: CASSPQGARFTAFF. In nucleotides, the CDR3 is TGTGCCAGCTCACCCCAGGGGGCGCGGTTCACGGCTTTCTTT.

The CDR3 sequence is CASSLLPGLSTDTQYF. The CDR3 DNA follows: TGTGCCAGCAGCTTACTACCGGGACTCTCCACAGATACGCAGTATTTT. The chain recombines TRBV11-2 with TRBJ2-3, with D maybe TRBD2 (6 bases). Germline V lookup: CDR1 SGHAT, CDR2 FQNNGV. There are 16 residues in the CDR3. V lost 2 bases to trimming and J lost 2 bases, with 14 bases between them.

The chain uses TRBV5-1 and TRBJ2-3; D remains ambiguous. Deletions cut 0 bases from V and 0 bases from J, with 8 bases between. The CDR3 sequence is 15 residues long. Per germline, CDR1 SGHRS and CDR2 YFSETQ. DNA of the CDR3: TGCGCCAGCAGCTTGGCCCCTAGGAGCACAGATACGCAGTATTTT. Protein: CASSLAPRSTDTQYF. Full variable domain (outside the CDR3, taken from reference TRBV5-1 and TRBJ2-3): KAGVTQTPRYLIKTRGQQVTLSCSPISGHRSVSWYQQTPGQGLQFLFEYFSETQRNKGNFPGRFSGRQFSNSRSEMNVSTLELGDSALYLCASSLAPRSTDTQYFGPGTRLTVL.

V gene TRBV18 combines with J gene TRBJ1-6; D may be TRBD1 (6 bases). Germline assignment: CDR1 KGHSH and CDR2 LQKENI. V lost 3 bases to trimming and J lost 15 bases, with 18 bases between them. This CDR3 contains 14 residues. CDR3 in amino acids: CASSPDGQTRNLHF. In DNA, the CDR3 is TGTGCCAGCTCACCCGATGGACAGACCCGCAACCTCCACTTT.

This clone turned up a few times. The chain combines TRBV7-2 with TRBJ2-3; D tentatively reads TRBD1 or TRBD2 (7 bases each). The CDR3 length is 12 residues. V was cut by 5 bases and J by 7 bases, with 10 bases left in between. Germline CDR1 SGHTA, CDR2 FQGNSA. The CDR3 is CASSQGGYTQYF. The CDR3 bases are TGTGCCAGCAGCCAGGGGGGGTATACGCAGTATTTT.

The chain links TRBV13 to TRBJ2-5, with a tentative D call TRBD1 (6 bases). V shed 4 bases and J shed 2 bases, with 11 bases lying between them. The CDR3 has 14 residues. Germline CDR1 reads PRHDT; CDR2 reads FYEKMQ (reference sequence). CDR3 region: CASSSRQEQETQYF. Here the CDR3 DNA reads TGTGCCAGCAGCTCCCGACAGGAACAAGAGACCCAGTACTTC.

This clone was counted only a few times. This chain connects TRBV27 to TRBJ1-5; D call uncertain. CDR3 length: 15 amino acids. From germline, CDR1 is MNHEY and CDR2 SMNVEV (reference sequence). V lost 3 bases, J lost 4 bases, and 13 bases lay in between. Here the CDR3 reads CASSFVYRKNQPQHF. Written as DNA, the CDR3 is TGTGCCAGCAGTTTTGTGTACAGAAAGAATCAGCCCCAGCATTTT.